This TCR beta chain appears in the sequencing data of a study of blood T cell repertoires in COVID-19. Assay used: immunoSEQ multiplex PCR; TCRdb lists only in-frame clones, some missing. Of about 300,000 clones listed, roughly 86% are singletons. J lost 2 bases, V lost 2 bases, and 5 bases had no gene match. CDR3 length equals 15 residues. Per the germline V gene, CDR1 is SGDLS and CDR2 is YYNGEE. About this clone itself: Other DNA sequences in the sample encode the same CDR3.

V gene TRBV9 combines with J gene TRBJ2-5, with 8 bases that match TRBD2. The sample comprised PBMCs or T cells enriched from blood (not recorded which). The receptor's source is a woman aged 45-60 years who had been exposed to COVID-19. CDR3: CASSVSGGGQETQYF. The CDR3 DNA is TGTGCCAGCAGCGTGAGCGGGGGAGGACAAGAGACCCAGTACTTC.